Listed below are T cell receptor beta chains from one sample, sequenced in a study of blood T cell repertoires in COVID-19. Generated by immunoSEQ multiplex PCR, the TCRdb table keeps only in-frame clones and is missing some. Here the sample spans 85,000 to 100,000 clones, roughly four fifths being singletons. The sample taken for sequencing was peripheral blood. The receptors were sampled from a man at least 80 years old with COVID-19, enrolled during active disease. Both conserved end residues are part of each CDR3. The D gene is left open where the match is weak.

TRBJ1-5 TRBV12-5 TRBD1 TGTGCTAGTGGTTTGGGGGGGACAGGGAGACAGCCCCAGCATTTT CASGLGGTGRQPQHF
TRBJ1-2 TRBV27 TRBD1 TGTGCCAGCAGTCAGACGGGACAGACGGGGGGCTACACCTTC CASSQTGQTGGYTF
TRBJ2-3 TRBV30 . TGTGCCTGGAGTGGGTCGGGGTCGCAGTATTTT CAWSGSGSQYF
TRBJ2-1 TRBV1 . TGCACCAGCAGCCAATCCGGACTAGCGGGGGGGCCAGGTAGCTACAATGAGCAGTTCTTC CTSSQSGLAGGPGSYNEQFF
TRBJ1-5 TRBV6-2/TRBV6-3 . TGTGCCAGCAGTCTGAGGCCCCCCCGAACGGGCAATCAGCCCCAGCATTTT CASSLRPPRTGNQPQHF
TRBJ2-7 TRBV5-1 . TGCGCCAGCGCCTTACTCACGGGACGGGGGATTCACGAGCAGTACTTC CASALLTGRGIHEQYF
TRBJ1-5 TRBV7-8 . TGTGCCAGCAGCTTAGGACAGAATCAGCCCCAGCATTTT CASSLGQNQPQHF
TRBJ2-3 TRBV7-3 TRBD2 TGTGCCAGCAGCGTTACTAGCGGGGGGGCATCAGATACGCAGTATTTT CASSVTSGGASDTQYF
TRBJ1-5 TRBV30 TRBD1 TGTGCCTGGGCTGGACAGGGCAATCAGCCCCAGCATTTT CAWAGQGNQPQHF
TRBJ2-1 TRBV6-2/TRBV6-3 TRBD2 TGTGCCAGCAGTTACTTTGGGGCTAGCGGGGTCTTGTACAATGAGCAGTTCTTC CASSYFGASGVLYNEQFF